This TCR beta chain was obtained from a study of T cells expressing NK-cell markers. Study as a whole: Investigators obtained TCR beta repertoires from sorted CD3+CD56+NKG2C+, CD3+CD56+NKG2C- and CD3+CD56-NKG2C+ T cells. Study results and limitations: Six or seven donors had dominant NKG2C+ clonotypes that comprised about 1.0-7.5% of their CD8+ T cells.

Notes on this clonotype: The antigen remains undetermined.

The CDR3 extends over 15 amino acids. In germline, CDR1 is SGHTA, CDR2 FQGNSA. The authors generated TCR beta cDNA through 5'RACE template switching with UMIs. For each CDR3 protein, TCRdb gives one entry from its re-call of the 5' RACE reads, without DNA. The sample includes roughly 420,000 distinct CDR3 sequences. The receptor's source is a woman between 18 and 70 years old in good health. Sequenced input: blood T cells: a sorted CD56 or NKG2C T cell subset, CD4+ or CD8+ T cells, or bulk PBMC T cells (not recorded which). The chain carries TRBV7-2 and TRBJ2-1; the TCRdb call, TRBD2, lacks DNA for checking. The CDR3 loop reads CASSLDGRALDEQFF.